The clone carrying this T cell receptor beta chain was counted once. The data derive from a study of technical replicates of blood from a few donors. Deletions cut 6 bases from V and 2 bases from J, with 20 bases between. CDR1 MDHEN and CDR2 SYDVKM come from the germline V gene. The CDR3 sequence is 16 residues long. Sequenced by immunoSEQ multiplex PCR; TCRdb stores in-frame clones only, minus some. The sample carries under 110,000 clones, 96% recorded once. The TCR comes from a human donor in good health. The chain has TRBV28 and TRBJ2-7; D is perhaps TRBD1 (6 bases). What was sequenced was T cells isolated from PBMCs. The CDR3: CASSLLFEQGTYEQYF. As DNA, the CDR3 is TGTGCCAGCAGCCTACTCTTCGAGCAGGGGACCTACGAGCAGTACTTC.